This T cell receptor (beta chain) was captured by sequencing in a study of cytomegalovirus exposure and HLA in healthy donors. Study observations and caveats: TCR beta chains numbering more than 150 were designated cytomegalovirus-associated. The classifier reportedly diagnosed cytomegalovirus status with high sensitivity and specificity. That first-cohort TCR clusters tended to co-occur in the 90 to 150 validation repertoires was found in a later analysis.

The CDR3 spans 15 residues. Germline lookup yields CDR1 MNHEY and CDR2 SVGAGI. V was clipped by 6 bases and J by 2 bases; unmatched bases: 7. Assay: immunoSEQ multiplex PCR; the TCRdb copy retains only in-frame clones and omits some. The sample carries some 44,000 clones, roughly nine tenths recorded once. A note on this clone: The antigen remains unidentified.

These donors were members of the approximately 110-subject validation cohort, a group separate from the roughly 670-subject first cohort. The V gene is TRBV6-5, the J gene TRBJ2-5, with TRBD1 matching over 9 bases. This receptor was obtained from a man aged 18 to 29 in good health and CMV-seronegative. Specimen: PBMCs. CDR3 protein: CASRQGTGNQETQYF. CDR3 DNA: TGTGCCAGCAGACAAGGGACAGGGAATCAAGAGACCCAGTACTTC.